The sequence of this T cell receptor (beta chain) was determined in a study of T cell responses to AZD1222 COVID-19 vaccine. Using immunoSEQ multiplex PCR, the repertoire was profiled, and TCRdb retains in-frame clones only, with some absent. The sample includes about 94,000 clones, 88% of them seen just once. V was pared by 1 base and J by 3 bases, with 10 bases between. Germline lookup yields CDR1 KGHSH and CDR2 LQKENI. This CDR3 spans 14 amino acids. The rearrangement links TRBV18 to TRBJ2-7, with a weak D call TRBD2 (6 bases). Sequenced material: peripheral blood, taken 28 days after the second AZD1222 dose. The receptor was derived from an adult who received the AZD1222 COVID-19 vaccine. CDR3 in amino acids: CASSPRREGYEQYF. As DNA, the CDR3 is TGTGCCAGCTCACCACGGCGGGAAGGCTACGAGCAGTACTTC.